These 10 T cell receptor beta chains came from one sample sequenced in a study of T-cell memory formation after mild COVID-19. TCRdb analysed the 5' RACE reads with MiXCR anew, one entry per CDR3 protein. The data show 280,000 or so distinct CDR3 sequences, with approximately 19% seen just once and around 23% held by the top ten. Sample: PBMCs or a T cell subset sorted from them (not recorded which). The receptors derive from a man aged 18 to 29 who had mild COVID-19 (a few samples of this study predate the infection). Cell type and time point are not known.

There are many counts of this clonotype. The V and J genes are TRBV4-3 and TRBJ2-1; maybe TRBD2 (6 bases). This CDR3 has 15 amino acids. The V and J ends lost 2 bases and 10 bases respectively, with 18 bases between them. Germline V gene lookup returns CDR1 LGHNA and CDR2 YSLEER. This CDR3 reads CASSQLGDSNREQFF. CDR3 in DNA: TGCGCCAGCAGCCAATTAGGGGACTCAAACCGGGAGCAGTTCTTC.

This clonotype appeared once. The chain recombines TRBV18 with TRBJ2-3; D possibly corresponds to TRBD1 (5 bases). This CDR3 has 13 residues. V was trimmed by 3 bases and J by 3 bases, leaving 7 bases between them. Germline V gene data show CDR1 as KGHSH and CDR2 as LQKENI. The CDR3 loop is CASSPRTTDTQYF. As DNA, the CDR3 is TGTGCCAGCTCACCTCGGACAACAGATACGCAGTATTTT.

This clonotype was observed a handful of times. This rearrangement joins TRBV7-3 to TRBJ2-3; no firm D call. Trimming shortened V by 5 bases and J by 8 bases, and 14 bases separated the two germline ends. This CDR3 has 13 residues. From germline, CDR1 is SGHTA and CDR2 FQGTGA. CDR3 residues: CASSLAGQPTQYF. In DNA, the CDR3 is TGTGCCAGCAGCCTCGCTGGCCAACCTACGCAGTATTTT.

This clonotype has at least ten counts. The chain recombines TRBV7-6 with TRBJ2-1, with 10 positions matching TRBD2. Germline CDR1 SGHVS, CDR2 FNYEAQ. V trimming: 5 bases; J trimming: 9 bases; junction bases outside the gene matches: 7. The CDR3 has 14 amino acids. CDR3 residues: CASSVSGGASEQFF. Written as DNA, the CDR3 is TGTGCCAGCAGCGTCAGCGGGGGGGCCAGTGAGCAGTTCTTC.

CDR3 protein: CASTISPDMGTQYF. The CDR3 DNA reads as TGTGCCAGCACCATAAGTCCTGACATGGGGACCCAGTACTTC. The rearrangement joins TRBV6-2 or TRBV6-3 to TRBJ2-5; no clear D gene. The CDR3 is 14 residues long. Trimming stripped 7 bases from V and 7 bases from J, with 19 bases between. CDR1 MNHEY and CDR2 SVGEGT come from the germline V gene.

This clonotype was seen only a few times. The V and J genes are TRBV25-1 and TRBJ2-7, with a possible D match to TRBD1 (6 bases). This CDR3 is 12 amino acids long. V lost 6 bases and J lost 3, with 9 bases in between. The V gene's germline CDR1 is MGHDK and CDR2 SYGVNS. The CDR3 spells CASRDSYYEQYF. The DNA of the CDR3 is TGTGCCAGCAGGGACAGCTACTACGAGCAGTACTTC.

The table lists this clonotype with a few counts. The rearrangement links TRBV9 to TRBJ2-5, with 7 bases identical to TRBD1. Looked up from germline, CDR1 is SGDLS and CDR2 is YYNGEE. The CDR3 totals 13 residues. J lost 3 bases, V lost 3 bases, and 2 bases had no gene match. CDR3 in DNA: TGTGCCAGCAGCGGACAGGGAGAAGAGACCCAGTACTTC. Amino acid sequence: CASSGQGEETQYF.

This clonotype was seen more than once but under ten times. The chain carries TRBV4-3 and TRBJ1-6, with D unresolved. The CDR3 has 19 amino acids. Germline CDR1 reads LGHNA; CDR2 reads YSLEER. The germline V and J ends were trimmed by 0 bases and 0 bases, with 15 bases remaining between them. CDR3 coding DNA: TGCGCCAGCAGCCAAGATTGGTTGGGCGGGATCTCCTATAATTCACCCCTCCACTTT. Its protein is CASSQDWLGGISYNSPLHF.

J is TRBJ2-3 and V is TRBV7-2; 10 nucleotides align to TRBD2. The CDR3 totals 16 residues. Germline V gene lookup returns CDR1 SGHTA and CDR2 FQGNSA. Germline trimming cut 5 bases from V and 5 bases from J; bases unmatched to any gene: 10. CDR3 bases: TGTGCCAGCAGCCCCCCCTGGGCTAGCGGGGGAGATACGCAGTATTTT. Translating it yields CASSPPWASGGDTQYF.

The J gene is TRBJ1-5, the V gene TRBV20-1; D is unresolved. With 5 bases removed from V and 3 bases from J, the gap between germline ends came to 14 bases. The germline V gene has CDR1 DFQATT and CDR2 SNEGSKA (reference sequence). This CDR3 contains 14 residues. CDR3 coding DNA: TGCAGTGCTCGCGGACCCCGAGACAATCAGCCCCAGCATTTT. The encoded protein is CSARGPRDNQPQHF.